This TCR beta chain appears in the sequencing data of a study of graft-versus-host responses after intestinal transplantation (dated by TCRdb to the early 2020s). Regarding the study in general: The transplants that recipients got were multivisceral, liver-intestinal, or isolated intestinal. All recipients received anti-thymocyte globulin induction followed by maintenance tacrolimus and steroids for about three years. Bulk TCR-beta CDR3 sequencing was used to track graft-versus-host and host-versus-graft alloreactive T cell clones in the graft, circulation and bone marrow after intestinal transplantation. To identify alloreactive clones, pre-transplant mixed lymphocyte reaction products were sequenced and then compared with unstimulated pre-transplant donor and recipient T cells. The cohort enrolled about 23 intestinal transplant recipients, one of whom was a retransplant, and a few patients without pretransplant specimens were excluded. A peak of at least 4% donor T cells among recipient peripheral blood mononuclear cells was the definition used for donor T cell macrochimerism. Rather than being sequenced by the commercial service, samples from a few later patients were sequenced in-house on an Illumina MiSeq and processed with MiXCR. General conclusions and limits of the study: The relatively low number and heterogeneity of intestinal transplant patients limited the conclusions. Patients with donor T cell macrochimerism had high GvH to HvG T cell clonal ratios in their allografts. Early after transplant, peak levels of circulating GvH clones were found to be associated with declines in HvG clones. GvH clones were found in recipient bone marrow, and some of the GvH clones appeared earlier in ileal mucosa or blood, which is consistent with an intestinal mucosal origin.

Explained via the paper, the time point label denotes: cells obtained before transplantation from donor or recipient. CD3+CD4+ and CD3+CD8+ populations were FACS-sorted from unstimulated pre-transplant donor and recipient cells taken from spleen or lymph nodes. In the germline V gene (reference sequence), CDR1 corresponds to MNHEY and CDR2 to SMNVEV. Cut back by 2 bases and 5 bases, the V and J ends lie 14 bases apart. There are 15 amino acids in the CDR3, from cysteine to phenylalanine inclusive. Of all the DNA, just the CDR3 is kept, 45 bases in frame from base 1. The library was obtained by the immunoSEQ multiplex PCR assay. For most patients, genomic DNA was isolated using the Qiagen DNeasy Blood and Tissue Kit and was shipped frozen to Adaptive Biotechnologies for TCR sequencing. For most patients, genomic DNA was subjected to high-throughput TCR-beta CDR3 sequencing by Adaptive Biotechnologies. In the authors' own workflow: TCR sequencing data were retrieved from Adaptive's ImmunoSEQ software for about 17 patients, whereas a few other patients were processed with MiXCR and VDJtools. To correct CD4 versus CD8 sorting errors, sequences present in both subsets at a frequency ratio below 5:1 were removed. CDR3 nucleotide sequences shared between donor and recipient were removed because the origin of such sequences could not be assigned. To be classed as alloreactive, a clone needed at least 2-fold expansion over unstimulated cells and a minimum CFSE-low frequency of 0.002% (template counts) or 0.001% (read counts). A clone was considered mappable if detected in the sequenced pre-transplant spleen, lymph node, or MLR CFSE-low populations of the donor or recipient. Cumulative frequency of alloreactive clones was calculated as a percentage of all sequences weighted by copy number. As stored in TCRdb, this immuneACCESS dataset retains in-frame rearrangements with V and J assigned. A fraction of the clones does not appear; measured against another copy, unresolved V genes explain less than half of the discrepancy, and the remainder lacks a known reason. From that table come the V and J calls and clone size; the DNA was used to work out D and trimming. Across this sample there are 150,000 or so clones, with 92% seen only once. The ten top clones hold approximately 0.2% of the sample.

About this clone itself: No antigen is known for it. One base away there is no much larger clone; base qualities are not given.

The TCR sequence derives from a human donor who received an intestinal transplant. This specimen consisted of unstimulated CD4+ T cells sorted from spleen or lymph node cells, obtained before intestinal transplant. The V gene is TRBV27 and the J gene is TRBJ2-3; the best D guess is TRBD1, with 7 bases matching. The CDR3 reads CASSLRGQGEDTQYF. The nucleotides are TGTGCCAGCAGTTTACGGGGGCAGGGGGAAGATACGCAGTATTTT.